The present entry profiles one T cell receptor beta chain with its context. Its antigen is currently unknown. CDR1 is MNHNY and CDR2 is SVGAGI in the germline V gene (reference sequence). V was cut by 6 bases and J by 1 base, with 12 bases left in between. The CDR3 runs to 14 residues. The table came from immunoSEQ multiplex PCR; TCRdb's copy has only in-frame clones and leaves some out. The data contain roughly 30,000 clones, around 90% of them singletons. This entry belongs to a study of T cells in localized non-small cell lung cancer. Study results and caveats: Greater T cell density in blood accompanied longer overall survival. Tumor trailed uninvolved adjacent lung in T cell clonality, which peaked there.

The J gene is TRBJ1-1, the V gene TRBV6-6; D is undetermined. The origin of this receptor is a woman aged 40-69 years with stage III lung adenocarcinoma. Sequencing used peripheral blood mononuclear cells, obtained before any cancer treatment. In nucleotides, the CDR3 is TGTGCCAGCAGCATCCTGGGAGCGAACACTGAAGCTTTCTTT. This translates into CASSILGANTEAFF.